This entry features one TCR beta chain sequence. The entry originates in a study of blood T cell repertoires in COVID-19. About the research overall: T cells, B-cell-depleted T cells, or PBMCs supplied cDNA or gDNA.

Sequencing used immunoSEQ multiplex PCR; TCRdb keeps in-frame clones, though not all of them. The sample holds about 360,000 clones, roughly 90% seen once. The CDR3 totals 14 residues. Germline V gene data show CDR1 as GTSNPN and CDR2 as SVGIG (reference sequence). V dropped 2 bases and J dropped 3 bases, with 14 bases sitting between them. Seattle-derived patients entered the study during active infection and were followed longitudinally. Sequenced input: peripheral blood. This chain joins TRBV30 and TRBJ2-7, with no clear D. The receptor was derived from a woman aged 60 to 75 with COVID-19, enrolled during active disease. The CDR3 bases are TGTGCCTGGAGTAAAGGTCCCCCGGGCTACGAGCAGTACTTC. Its protein product is CAWSKGPPGYEQYF.